This T cell receptor beta chain was identified during a study of blood T cell repertoires in COVID-19. Whole-study context: There were acute and convalescent COVID-19 samples, and they came from the United States, Italy and Spain. The cDNA or gDNA used as material had been derived from T cells, B-cell-depleted T cells, or PBMCs.

Trimming took off 3 bases at V and 3 bases at J, with 7 bases between the two ends. The CDR3 runs 13 residues. The repertoire was sequenced with immunoSEQ multiplex PCR; TCRdb's copy has only in-frame clones and lacks some. The sample consists of about 130,000 clones, approximately 88% of them appearing once. The receptor's source is a man in his 70s with active COVID-19. The sample comprised peripheral blood. This chain joins TRBV12-3 or TRBV12-4 and TRBJ2-3; D is undetermined. The CDR3 nucleotides are TGTGCCAGCAGTTTGTGGCAGACAGATACGCAGTATTTT. It translates to CASSLWQTDTQYF.